Listed below are T cell receptor beta chains from one sample, sequenced in a study of cytomegalovirus exposure and HLA in healthy donors. The repertoire was sequenced with immunoSEQ multiplex PCR; TCRdb's copy has only in-frame clones and lacks some. The sample lists around 130,000 clones, more than 8% occurring once. What was sequenced was PBMCs. The source is a man aged 35-49 years in good health and CMV-seronegative. Each CDR3 is given with its conserved first and last residue. A D gene is named only where the DNA matches it firmly.

j_gene | v_gene | d_gene | CDR3aa
TRBJ1-2 | TRBV7-2 | - | CASSLGQGLRGYTF
TRBJ2-5 | TRBV6-1 | - | CASGEETQYF
TRBJ2-2 | TRBV7-3 | - | CASREPENTGELFF
TRBJ1-1 | TRBV20-1 | - | CSGAGNTEAFF
TRBJ1-5 | TRBV7-2 | TRBD1 | CASSLGGTGQPQHF
TRBJ1-5 | TRBV10-3 | - | CAISEFWADSNQPQHF
TRBJ2-5 | TRBV6-5 | - | CASSYSTGGTETQYF
TRBJ2-3 | TRBV6-8 | TRBD1 | CATTGGTTDTQYF
TRBJ2-7 | TRBV5-1 | - | CASSLEETTYYEQYF
TRBJ2-5 | TRBV9 | TRBD2 | CASSTGLEGWETQYF
TRBJ2-3 | TRBV6-5 | TRBD2 | CASRMTSGGRGTQYF
TRBJ2-3 | TRBV2 | - | CASAYGGPYLTDTQYF
TRBJ1-2 | TRBV30 | - | CAWSRGKGYTF
TRBJ2-1 | TRBV10-2 | TRBD1 | CAIRGLGWNEQFF
TRBJ1-1 | TRBV29-1 | - | CSVEGEWTEAFF
TRBJ2-1 | TRBV4-1 | TRBD2 | CASSPPVGGSHNEQFF
TRBJ1-3 | TRBV7-9 | TRBD1 | CASSLVSTGEDTIYF
TRBJ1-1 | TRBV29-1 | TRBD1 | CSVENQGADTEAFF
TRBJ1-6 | TRBV11-2 | TRBD1 | CASSRTGTENSPLHF
TRBJ1-2 | TRBV10-3 | TRBD1 | CAISESDRANYGYTF
TRBJ1-3 | TRBV15 | - | CATSRHGAGTGGNTIYF
TRBJ2-1 | TRBV2 | TRBD2 | CASSEAERLAGGLNEQFF
TRBJ1-2 | TRBV5-6 | - | CASSLRYGYTF
TRBJ1-1 | TRBV19 | - | CASSSGTDWNTEAFF
TRBJ2-3 | TRBV9 | TRBD2 | CASSVVDSGYSTDTQYF
TRBJ2-1 | TRBV4-3 | TRBD1 | CASSQERQGSYNAQFF
TRBJ2-7 | TRBV28 | - | CANSRGRGYEQYF
TRBJ2-3 | TRBV19 | - | CASRERTTDTQYF
TRBJ1-5 | TRBV19 | - | CASSIDRGYNQPQHF
TRBJ1-1 | TRBV6-1 | - | CASSERQGSTEAFF
TRBJ2-7 | TRBV6-1 | TRBD2 | CASSEPGGRGVEQYF
TRBJ2-7 | TRBV5-6 | TRBD1 | CASTQPGTGLSEQYF
TRBJ1-1 | TRBV30 | - | CAWNSPGGTEAFF
TRBJ1-1 | TRBV27 | - | CASMPGMNTEAFF
TRBJ2-7 | TRBV7-8 | TRBD1 | CASSLGGTGSYEQYF
TRBJ1-5 | TRBV6-5 | - | CASSFGPGSNQPQHF
TRBJ2-1 | TRBV29-1 | TRBD1 | CSVVWTGAAYNEQFF
TRBJ1-2 | TRBV27 | - | CASSFRDTNYGYTF
TRBJ1-5 | TRBV6-5 | TRBD1 | CASSRQGNQPQHF
TRBJ2-7 | TRBV11-2 | TRBD1 | CASSLDRGQAYEQYF
TRBJ2-1 | TRBV7-2 | - | CASSLPGGLNEQFF
TRBJ1-4 | TRBV6-5 | - | CASSYSRAGVEKLFF
TRBJ1-2 | TRBV5-6 | - | CASSLGSAGLSPPRGYTF
TRBJ2-7 | TRBV5-6 | TRBD2 | CASSFQAGGRNEQYF
TRBJ2-1 | TRBV4-1 | - | CASSQGDASLNEQFF
TRBJ2-3 | TRBV11-3 | - | CASSLGGGVTDTQYF
TRBJ2-1 | TRBV19 | - | CASSIQGYNEQFF
TRBJ1-2 | TRBV19 | TRBD1 | CASSTPGQGHYGGYTF
TRBJ2-7 | TRBV9 | TRBD1 | CASSATGDEQYF
- | TRBV6-1 | TRBD2 | CASSAESGVLYEQYF
TRBJ2-5 | TRBV30 | - | CAAPGQHQETQYF